The rows below give T cell receptor beta chains drawn from one sample of a study of T-cell memory formation after mild COVID-19. TCRdb reprocessed the 5' RACE reads via MiXCR and lists one record per CDR3 protein. The sample shows approximately 350,000 distinct CDR3 sequences, around 30% of them seen only once. Sequenced material: PBMCs or a T cell subset sorted from them (not recorded which). The source of these receptors is an adult woman who had mild COVID-19 (a few samples of this study predate the infection). Cell type and time point are not known. CDR3s include the opening cysteine and the closing phenylalanine or tryptophan. The D gene is left open where the match is weak. The listing skips clone size in some rows; elsewhere it reads once, few, many or a size class.

clone size: few; CDR3 length: 13; J gene: TRBJ2-1; D gene: TRBD2; V gene: TRBV20-1; CDR3 protein: CSARGTSGDEQFF; CDR3 DNA: TGCAGTGCTAGGGGGACTAGCGGAGATGAGCAGTTCTTC
clone size: few; CDR3 length: 15; J gene: TRBJ2-7; D gene: TRBD2; V gene: TRBV5-1; CDR3 protein: CASSEGLAGFYEQYF; CDR3 DNA: TGCGCCAGCAGCGAGGGACTAGCGGGGTTCTACGAGCAGTACTTC
clone size: few; CDR3 length: 16; J gene: TRBJ2-1; D gene: TRBD2; V gene: TRBV4-1; CDR3 protein: CASSQDGSGVSNEQFF; CDR3 DNA: TGCGCCAGCAGCCAAGATGGTAGCGGGGTCAGCAATGAGCAGTTCTTC
clone size: .; CDR3 length: 15; J gene: TRBJ2-2; D gene: TRBD2; V gene: TRBV9; CDR3 protein: CASSVGGANTGELFF; CDR3 DNA: TGTGCCAGCAGCGTCGGGGGGGCGAACACCGGGGAGCTGTTTTTT
clone size: few; CDR3 length: 14; J gene: TRBJ2-5; D gene: TRBD1; V gene: TRBV12-3/TRBV12-4; CDR3 protein: CASRGTGGPETQYF; CDR3 DNA: TGTGCCAGCAGGGGGACAGGGGGCCCGGAGACCCAGTACTTC
clone size: few; CDR3 length: 15; J gene: TRBJ1-1; D gene: .; V gene: TRBV3-1; CDR3 protein: CASSQDTDWNTEAFF; CDR3 DNA: TGTGCCAGCAGCCAAGATACGGACTGGAACACTGAAGCTTTCTTT
clone size: few; CDR3 length: 14; J gene: TRBJ2-6; D gene: .; V gene: TRBV4-1; CDR3 protein: CASGPDSGANVLTF; CDR3 DNA: TGCGCCAGCGGGCCCGACTCTGGGGCCAACGTCCTGACTTTC
clone size: few; CDR3 length: 14; J gene: TRBJ2-2; D gene: .; V gene: TRBV11-2; CDR3 protein: CASSFYNSAGELFF; CDR3 DNA: TGTGCCAGCAGCTTTTACAATTCAGCCGGGGAGCTGTTTTTT
clone size: .; CDR3 length: 14; J gene: TRBJ2-7; D gene: .; V gene: TRBV2; CDR3 protein: CASSGQAQGYEQYF; CDR3 DNA: TGTGCCAGCAGTGGACAGGCGCAGGGCTACGAGCAGTACTTC
clone size: few; CDR3 length: 16; J gene: TRBJ1-1; D gene: .; V gene: TRBV9; CDR3 protein: CASSFSVRSSNTEAFF; CDR3 DNA: TGTGCCAGCAGCTTTAGCGTGAGGTCGTCGAACACTGAAGCTTTCTTT
clone size: .; CDR3 length: 15; J gene: TRBJ1-1; D gene: TRBD1; V gene: TRBV4-1; CDR3 protein: CASSQLDRVNTEAFF; CDR3 DNA: TGCGCCAGCAGCCAACTCGACAGGGTGAACACTGAAGCTTTCTTT
clone size: .; CDR3 length: 18; J gene: TRBJ2-1; D gene: TRBD2; V gene: TRBV7-6; CDR3 protein: CASSSLGTSGNSYNEQFF; CDR3 DNA: TGTGCCAGCAGTTCATTGGGGACTAGCGGGAACTCCTACAATGAGCAGTTCTTC
clone size: .; CDR3 length: 14; J gene: TRBJ2-7; D gene: .; V gene: TRBV5-1; CDR3 protein: CASSLGRGVHEQYF; CDR3 DNA: TGCGCCAGCAGCTTAGGAAGAGGGGTCCACGAGCAGTACTTC
clone size: .; CDR3 length: 15; J gene: TRBJ2-3; D gene: TRBD1; V gene: TRBV24-1; CDR3 protein: CATSAQDRGGNTQYF; CDR3 DNA: TGTGCCACCAGTGCCCAGGACAGGGGAGGAAATACGCAGTATTTT
clone size: .; CDR3 length: 14; J gene: TRBJ2-7; D gene: .; V gene: TRBV3-1; CDR3 protein: CASSQAQGTYEQYF; CDR3 DNA: TGTGCCAGCAGCCAAGCCCAGGGAACCTACGAGCAGTACTTC
clone size: .; CDR3 length: 12; J gene: TRBJ2-4; D gene: .; V gene: TRBV5-1; CDR3 protein: CASSLAEGVQYF; CDR3 DNA: TGCGCCAGCAGCTTGGCGGAGGGCGTTCAGTACTTC
clone size: .; CDR3 length: 14; J gene: TRBJ2-6; D gene: .; V gene: TRBV19; CDR3 protein: CASSPRSGANVLTF; CDR3 DNA: TGTGCCAGTAGTCCTCGGTCTGGGGCCAACGTCCTGACTTTC
clone size: .; CDR3 length: 15; J gene: TRBJ2-7; D gene: .; V gene: TRBV6-5; CDR3 protein: CASSYGDGATYEQYF; CDR3 DNA: TGTGCCAGCAGTTACGGGGACGGAGCCACCTACGAGCAGTACTTC
clone size: .; CDR3 length: 12; J gene: TRBJ2-7; D gene: .; V gene: TRBV7-6; CDR3 protein: CASSLGNGEQYF; CDR3 DNA: TGTGCCAGCAGCTTAGGTAATGGCGAGCAGTACTTC
clone size: .; CDR3 length: 17; J gene: TRBJ1-2; D gene: .; V gene: TRBV5-8; CDR3 protein: CASSLRGTAARNYGYTF; CDR3 DNA: TGTGCCAGCAGCTTGAGGGGCACCGCGGCGAGAAACTATGGCTACACCTTC
clone size: few; CDR3 length: 15; J gene: TRBJ2-1; D gene: .; V gene: TRBV10-3; CDR3 protein: CAIRSSESSYNEQFF; CDR3 DNA: TGTGCCATCAGATCTAGCGAGAGCTCCTACAATGAGCAGTTCTTC
clone size: .; CDR3 length: 13; J gene: TRBJ1-5; D gene: .; V gene: TRBV18; CDR3 protein: CASSPGRNQPQHF; CDR3 DNA: TGTGCCAGCTCCCCGGGACGGAATCAGCCCCAGCATTTT
clone size: .; CDR3 length: 15; J gene: TRBJ1-5; D gene: TRBD1; V gene: TRBV19; CDR3 protein: CASSYRDRGPQPQHF; CDR3 DNA: TGTGCCAGTAGTTATCGGGACAGGGGTCCTCAGCCCCAGCATTTT
clone size: .; CDR3 length: 16; J gene: TRBJ2-7; D gene: .; V gene: TRBV6-5; CDR3 protein: CASSYGETFWRDEQYF; CDR3 DNA: TGTGCCAGCAGTTACGGGGAGACCTTCTGGCGGGACGAGCAGTACTTC
clone size: .; CDR3 length: 13; J gene: TRBJ2-7; D gene: .; V gene: TRBV12-3/TRBV12-4; CDR3 protein: CASAELAPYEQYF; CDR3 DNA: TGTGCCAGTGCCGAACTAGCTCCCTACGAGCAGTACTTC
clone size: .; CDR3 length: 16; J gene: TRBJ2-5; D gene: .; V gene: TRBV27; CDR3 protein: CASSQGAGEGWETQYF; CDR3 DNA: TGTGCCAGCAGCCAGGGGGCGGGAGAGGGGTGGGAGACCCAGTACTTC
clone size: few; CDR3 length: 16; J gene: TRBJ2-5; D gene: TRBD1; V gene: TRBV5-1; CDR3 protein: CASSLGWTGDAETQYF; CDR3 DNA: TGCGCCAGCAGCTTGGGGTGGACAGGGGACGCGGAGACCCAGTACTTC
clone size: .; CDR3 length: 14; J gene: TRBJ2-1; D gene: TRBD1; V gene: TRBV20-1; CDR3 protein: CSPAGTGYYNEQFF; CDR3 DNA: TGCAGCCCCGCGGGGACAGGGTATTACAATGAGCAGTTCTTC
clone size: few; CDR3 length: 11; J gene: TRBJ1-1; D gene: .; V gene: TRBV12-3/TRBV12-4; CDR3 protein: CASSMNTEAFF; CDR3 DNA: TGTGCCAGCAGTATGAACACTGAAGCTTTCTTT
clone size: .; CDR3 length: 19; J gene: TRBJ2-7; D gene: TRBD2; V gene: TRBV18; CDR3 protein: CASSPPGTSGSTFRDEQYF; CDR3 DNA: TGTGCCAGCTCACCACCAGGGACTAGCGGGTCCACCTTTCGTGACGAGCAGTACTTC
clone size: .; CDR3 length: 16; J gene: TRBJ2-5; D gene: .; V gene: TRBV7-2; CDR3 protein: CASSEWTSPHQETQYF; CDR3 DNA: TGTGCCAGCAGCGAGTGGACTTCCCCCCACCAAGAGACCCAGTACTTC
clone size: .; CDR3 length: 12; J gene: TRBJ2-1; D gene: .; V gene: TRBV12-3/TRBV12-4; CDR3 protein: CASSGRKDEQFF; CDR3 DNA: TGTGCCAGCAGCGGTAGGAAGGATGAGCAGTTCTTC
clone size: few; CDR3 length: 14; J gene: TRBJ2-7; D gene: TRBD2; V gene: TRBV7-2; CDR3 protein: CASSFPVGGYEQYF; CDR3 DNA: TGTGCCAGCAGCTTCCCGGTCGGGGGGTACGAGCAGTACTTC
clone size: few; CDR3 length: 14; J gene: TRBJ2-7; D gene: .; V gene: TRBV20-1; CDR3 protein: CSARDHEGAYEQYF; CDR3 DNA: TGCAGTGCTAGAGATCATGAGGGGGCCTACGAGCAGTACTTC
clone size: few; CDR3 length: 16; J gene: TRBJ2-2; D gene: .; V gene: TRBV14; CDR3 protein: CASSQERFWNTGELFF; CDR3 DNA: TGTGCCAGCAGCCAAGAAAGGTTTTGGAACACCGGGGAGCTGTTTTTT
clone size: many; CDR3 length: 14; J gene: TRBJ2-7; D gene: .; V gene: TRBV5-1; CDR3 protein: CASSFGQGIYEQYF; CDR3 DNA: TGCGCCAGCAGCTTTGGGCAGGGGATCTACGAGCAGTACTTC
clone size: few; CDR3 length: 16; J gene: TRBJ2-7; D gene: TRBD2; V gene: TRBV11-2; CDR3 protein: CASSPPASGSPYEQYF; CDR3 DNA: TGTGCCAGCAGCCCCCCGGCTAGCGGGAGCCCCTACGAGCAGTACTTC
clone size: .; CDR3 length: 13; J gene: TRBJ1-2; D gene: TRBD1; V gene: TRBV6-2/TRBV6-3; CDR3 protein: CASSSRQGDGYTF; CDR3 DNA: TGTGCCAGCAGTTCCAGACAGGGAGATGGCTACACCTTC
clone size: .; CDR3 length: 11; J gene: TRBJ2-7; D gene: .; V gene: TRBV20-1; CDR3 protein: CSAREGYEQYF; CDR3 DNA: TGCAGTGCTAGAGAGGGATACGAGCAGTACTTC
clone size: .; CDR3 length: 14; J gene: TRBJ2-2; D gene: .; V gene: TRBV7-2; CDR3 protein: CASSPPGAPGELFF; CDR3 DNA: TGTGCCAGCAGCCCTCCGGGGGCGCCGGGGGAGCTGTTTTTT
clone size: .; CDR3 length: 11; J gene: TRBJ1-3; D gene: .; V gene: TRBV29-1; CDR3 protein: CSWVSGNTIYF; CDR3 DNA: TGCAGCTGGGTCTCTGGAAACACCATATATTTT
clone size: few; CDR3 length: 13; J gene: TRBJ2-1; D gene: .; V gene: TRBV20-1; CDR3 protein: CSARLRPGNEQFF; CDR3 DNA: TGCAGTGCTAGACTAAGGCCAGGCAATGAGCAGTTCTTC
clone size: .; CDR3 length: 16; J gene: TRBJ2-1; D gene: .; V gene: TRBV5-1; CDR3 protein: CASSTPGAGRLDEQFF; CDR3 DNA: TGCGCCAGCAGCACGCCAGGCGCGGGACGTCTCGATGAGCAGTTCTTC
clone size: few; CDR3 length: 15; J gene: TRBJ2-1; D gene: TRBD2; V gene: TRBV4-3; CDR3 protein: CASSPGLATYNEQFF; CDR3 DNA: TGCGCCAGCAGCCCGGGACTAGCGACCTACAATGAGCAGTTCTTC
clone size: few; CDR3 length: 16; J gene: TRBJ1-1; D gene: .; V gene: TRBV7-8; CDR3 protein: CASSSRRDIRNTEAFF; CDR3 DNA: TGTGCCAGCAGCTCAAGGAGGGACATCCGGAACACTGAAGCTTTCTTT